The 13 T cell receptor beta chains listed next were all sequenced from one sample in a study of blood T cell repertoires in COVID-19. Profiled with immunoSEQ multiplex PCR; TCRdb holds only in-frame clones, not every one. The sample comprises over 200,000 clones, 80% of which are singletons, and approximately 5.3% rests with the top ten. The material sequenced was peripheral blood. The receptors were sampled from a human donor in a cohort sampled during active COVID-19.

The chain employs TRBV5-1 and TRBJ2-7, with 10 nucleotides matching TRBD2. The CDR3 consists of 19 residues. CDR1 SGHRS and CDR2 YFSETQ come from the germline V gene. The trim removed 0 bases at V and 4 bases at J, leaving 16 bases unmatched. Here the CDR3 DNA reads TGCGCCAGCAGCTTGGGCCGTCGACTAGCGGGCACTCTCACTTACGAGCAGTACTTC. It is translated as CASSLGRRLAGTLTYEQYF.

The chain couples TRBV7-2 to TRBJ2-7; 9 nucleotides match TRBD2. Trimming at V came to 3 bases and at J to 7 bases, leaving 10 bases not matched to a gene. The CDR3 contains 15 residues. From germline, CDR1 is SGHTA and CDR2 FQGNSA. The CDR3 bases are TGTGCCAGCAGCTTGAGCGGGAGGCCCCCTGGGGAGCAGTACTTC. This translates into CASSLSGRPPGEQYF.

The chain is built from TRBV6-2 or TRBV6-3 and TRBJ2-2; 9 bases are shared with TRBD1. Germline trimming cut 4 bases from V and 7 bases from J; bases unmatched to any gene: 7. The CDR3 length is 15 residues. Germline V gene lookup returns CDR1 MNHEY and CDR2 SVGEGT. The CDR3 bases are TGTGCCAGCAGTTTCGACAGGGGGTTAAGCGGGGAGCTGTTTTTT. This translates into CASSFDRGLSGELFF.

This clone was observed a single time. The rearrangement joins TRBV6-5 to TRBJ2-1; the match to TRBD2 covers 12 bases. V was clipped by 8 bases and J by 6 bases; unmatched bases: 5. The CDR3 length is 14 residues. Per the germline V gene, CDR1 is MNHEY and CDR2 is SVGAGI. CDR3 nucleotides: TGTGCCAGCGGAACTAGCGGGAGGACCAATGAGCAGTTCTTC. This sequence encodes CASGTSGRTNEQFF.

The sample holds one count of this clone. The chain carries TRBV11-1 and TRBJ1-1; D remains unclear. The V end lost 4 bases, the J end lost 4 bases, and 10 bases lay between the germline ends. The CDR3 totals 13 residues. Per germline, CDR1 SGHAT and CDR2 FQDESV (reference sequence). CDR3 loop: CASSWAETTEAFF. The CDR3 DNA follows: TGTGCCAGCAGCTGGGCAGAGACCACTGAAGCTTTCTTT.

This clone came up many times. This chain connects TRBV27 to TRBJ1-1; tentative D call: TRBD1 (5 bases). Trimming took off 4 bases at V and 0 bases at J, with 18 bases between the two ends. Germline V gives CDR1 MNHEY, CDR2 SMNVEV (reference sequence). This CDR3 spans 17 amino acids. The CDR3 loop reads CASSSNSDSYMNTEAFF. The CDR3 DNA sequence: TGTGCCAGCAGTTCTAATAGTGACAGCTACATGAACACTGAAGCTTTCTTT.

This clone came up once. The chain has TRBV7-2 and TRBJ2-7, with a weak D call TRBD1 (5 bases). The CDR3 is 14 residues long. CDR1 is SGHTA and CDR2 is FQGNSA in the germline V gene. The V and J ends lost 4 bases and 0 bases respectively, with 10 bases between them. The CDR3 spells CASSSRAGSYEQYF. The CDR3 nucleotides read TGTGCCAGCAGCTCCAGGGCCGGCTCCTACGAGCAGTACTTC.

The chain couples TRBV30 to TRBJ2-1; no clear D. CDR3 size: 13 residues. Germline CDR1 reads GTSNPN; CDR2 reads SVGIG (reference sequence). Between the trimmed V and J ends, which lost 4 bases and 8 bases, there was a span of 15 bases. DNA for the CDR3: TGTGCCTGGATGTGGCATCTGGGCGATGAGCAGTTCTTC. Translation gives CAWMWHLGDEQFF.

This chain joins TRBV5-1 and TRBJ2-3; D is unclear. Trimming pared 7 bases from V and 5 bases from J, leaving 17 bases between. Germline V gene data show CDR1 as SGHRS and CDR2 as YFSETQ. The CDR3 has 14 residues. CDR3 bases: TGCGCCAGCTTCTCGGCTGGGCCACAAGATACGCAGTATTTT. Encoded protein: CASFSAGPQDTQYF.

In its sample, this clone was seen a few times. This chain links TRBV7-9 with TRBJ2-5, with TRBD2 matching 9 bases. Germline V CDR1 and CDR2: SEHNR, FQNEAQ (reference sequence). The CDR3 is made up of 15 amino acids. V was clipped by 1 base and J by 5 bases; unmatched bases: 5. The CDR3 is CASSLGLAGRETQYF. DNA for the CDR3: TGTGCCAGCAGCTTAGGCCTAGCGGGAAGGGAGACCCAGTACTTC. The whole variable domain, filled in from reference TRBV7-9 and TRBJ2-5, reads DTGVSQNPRHKITKRGQNVTFRCDPISEHNRLYWYRQTLGQGPEFLTYFQNEAQLEKSRLLSDRFSAERPKGSFSTLEIQRTEQGDSAMYLCASSLGLAGRETQYFGPGTRLLVL.

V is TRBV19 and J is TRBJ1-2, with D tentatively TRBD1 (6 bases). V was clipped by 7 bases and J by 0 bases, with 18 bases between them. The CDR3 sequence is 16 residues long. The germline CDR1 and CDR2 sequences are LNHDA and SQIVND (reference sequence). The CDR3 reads CASTRVGTGTNYGYTF. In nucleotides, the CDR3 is TGTGCCAGTACCAGAGTAGGAACAGGGACTAACTATGGCTACACCTTC.

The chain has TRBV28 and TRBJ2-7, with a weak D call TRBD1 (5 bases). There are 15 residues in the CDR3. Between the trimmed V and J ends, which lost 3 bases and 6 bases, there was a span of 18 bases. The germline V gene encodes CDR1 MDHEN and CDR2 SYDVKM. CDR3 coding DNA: TGTGCCAGCAGTTTGGTAGGCAGGGCGTCTTTCGAGCAGTACTTC. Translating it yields CASSLVGRASFEQYF.

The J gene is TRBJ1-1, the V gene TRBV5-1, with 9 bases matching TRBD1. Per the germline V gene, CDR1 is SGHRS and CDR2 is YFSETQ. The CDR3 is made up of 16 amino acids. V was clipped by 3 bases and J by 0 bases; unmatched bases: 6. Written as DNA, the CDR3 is TGCGCCAGCAGCTCGGGGACAGGGCTCATGAACACTGAAGCTTTCTTT. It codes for CASSSGTGLMNTEAFF.